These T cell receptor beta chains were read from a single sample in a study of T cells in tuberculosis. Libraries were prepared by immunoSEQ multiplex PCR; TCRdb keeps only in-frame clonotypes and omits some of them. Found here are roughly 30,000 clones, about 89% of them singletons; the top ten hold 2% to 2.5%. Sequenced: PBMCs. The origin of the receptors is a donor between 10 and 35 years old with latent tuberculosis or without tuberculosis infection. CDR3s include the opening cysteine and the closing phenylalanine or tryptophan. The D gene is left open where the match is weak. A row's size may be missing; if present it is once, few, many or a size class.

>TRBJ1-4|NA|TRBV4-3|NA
CASSQEDYWIEDEKLFF
TGCGCCAGCAGCCAAGAAGACTATTGGATAGAGGATGAAAAACTGTTTTTT
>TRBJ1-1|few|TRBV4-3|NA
CASSHSGEDTEAFF
TGCGCCAGCAGCCATTCCGGGGAGGACACTGAAGCTTTCTTT
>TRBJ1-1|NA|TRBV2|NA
CASSEEQGGTEAFF
TGTGCCAGCAGCGAAGAACAGGGAGGGACTGAAGCTTTCTTT
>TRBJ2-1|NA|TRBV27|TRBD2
CASSLLAGVGYNEQFF
TGTGCCAGCAGCCTACTAGCGGGAGTAGGGTACAATGAGCAGTTCTTC
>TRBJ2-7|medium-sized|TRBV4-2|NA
CASSQDQGGAYEQYF
TGTGCCAGCAGCCAAGATCAGGGCGGGGCCTACGAGCAGTACTTC
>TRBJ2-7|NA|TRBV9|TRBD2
CASSVDAGERYEQYF
TGTGCCAGCAGCGTAGACGCGGGAGAAAGGTACGAGCAGTACTTC
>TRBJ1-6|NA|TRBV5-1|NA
CASSPSSLNEGVSPPLHF
TGCGCCAGCAGCCCGTCGAGCCTGAATGAAGGGGTTAGCCCACCCCTCCACTTT
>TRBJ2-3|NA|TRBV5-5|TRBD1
CASSLRTDRGPSDTQYF
TGTGCCAGCAGCCTCAGGACGGACAGGGGCCCCTCAGATACGCAGTATTTT
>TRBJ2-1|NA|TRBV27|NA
CASRLGYEQFF
TGTGCCAGCAGACTAGGCTATGAGCAGTTCTTC
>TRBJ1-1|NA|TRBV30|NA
CAWSHRAEAFF
TGTGCCTGGAGCCACCGAGCTGAAGCTTTCTTT
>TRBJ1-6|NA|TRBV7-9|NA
CASSLEGVRDSPLHF
TGTGCCAGCAGCTTAGAGGGGGTGCGGGATTCACCCCTCCACTTT
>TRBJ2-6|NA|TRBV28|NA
CASHTSGFQSGANVLTF
TGTGCCAGCCATACCTCAGGGTTTCAATCTGGGGCCAACGTCCTGACTTTC
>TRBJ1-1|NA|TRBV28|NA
CASSQTWGRDTEAFF
TGTGCCAGCAGCCAGACTTGGGGGAGGGACACTGAAGCTTTCTTT
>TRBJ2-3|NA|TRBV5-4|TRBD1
CASSSGQGTDTQYF
TGTGCCAGCAGCTCCGGACAGGGAACAGATACGCAGTATTTT
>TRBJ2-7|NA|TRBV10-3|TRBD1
CATNDRVYEQYF
TGTGCCACCAACGACAGGGTTTACGAGCAGTACTTC
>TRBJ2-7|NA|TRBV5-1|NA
CASSGGRLATATYEQYF
TGCGCCAGCAGCGGGGGGAGATTAGCCACTGCTACCTACGAGCAGTACTTC
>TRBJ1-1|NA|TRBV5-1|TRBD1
CASSVGTGSEAFF
TGCGCCAGCAGTGTAGGGACAGGCTCTGAAGCTTTCTTT
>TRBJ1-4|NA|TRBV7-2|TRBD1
CASSLAGTANEKLFF
TGTGCCAGCAGCTTAGCGGGGACAGCTAATGAAAAACTGTTTTTT
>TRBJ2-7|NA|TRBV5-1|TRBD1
CASSFRTGRSEQYF
TGCGCCAGCAGCTTCCGGACAGGACGCTCGGAGCAGTACTTC
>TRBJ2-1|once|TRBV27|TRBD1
CASGGGQGFEQFF
TGTGCCAGCGGGGGAGGACAGGGGTTTGAGCAGTTCTTC
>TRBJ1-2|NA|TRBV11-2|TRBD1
CASSLSTGTDYGYTF
TGTGCCAGCAGCTTAAGTACCGGGACAGACTATGGCTACACCTTC
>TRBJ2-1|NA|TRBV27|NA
CASSLGLRPNEQFF
TGTGCCAGCAGTTTGGGACTCCGCCCGAATGAGCAGTTCTTC
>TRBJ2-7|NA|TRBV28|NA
CASSLDRPVYEQYF
TGTGCCAGCAGTTTAGACAGGCCCGTTTACGAGCAGTACTTC
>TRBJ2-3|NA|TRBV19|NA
CASSVETGGTDTQYF
TGTGCCAGTAGTGTGGAGACCGGGGGCACAGATACGCAGTATTTT
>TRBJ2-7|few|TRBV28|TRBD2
CASSGTSGRIHEQYF
TGTGCCAGCAGCGGGACTAGCGGGAGGATACACGAGCAGTACTTC
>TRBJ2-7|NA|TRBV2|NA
CASSENQHLSLYEQYF
TGTGCCAGCAGTGAAAATCAACACCTTAGCTTGTACGAGCAGTACTTC
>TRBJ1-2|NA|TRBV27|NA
CASSPRGGEVYTF
TGTGCCAGCAGTCCCAGGGGCGGTGAGGTCTACACCTTC
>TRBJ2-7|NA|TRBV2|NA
CAAQGTGSYEQYF
TGTGCCGCCCAGGGGACGGGTTCCTACGAGCAGTACTTC
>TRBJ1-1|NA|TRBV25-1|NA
CASSVRGRGKNTEAFF
TGTGCCAGCAGTGTGAGAGGCAGGGGAAAGAACACTGAAGCTTTCTTT
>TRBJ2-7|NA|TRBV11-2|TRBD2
CASSALAAYEQYF
TGTGCCAGCAGCGCACTAGCGGCCTACGAGCAGTACTTC
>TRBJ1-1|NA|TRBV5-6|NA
CASRQGPLEAFF
TGTGCCAGCAGGCAGGGGCCCTTAGAAGCTTTCTTT
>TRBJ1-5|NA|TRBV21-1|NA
CASRNREIGNQPQHF
TGTGCCAGCAGAAACAGGGAGATTGGCAATCAGCCCCAGCATTTT
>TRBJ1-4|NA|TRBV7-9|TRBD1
CASSLRGQGAKLFF
TGTGCCAGCAGCTTACGGGGACAGGGGGCAAAACTGTTTTTT
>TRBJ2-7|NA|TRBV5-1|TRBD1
CASSKLGTAHSYEQYF
TGCGCCAGCAGCAAGCTTGGGACAGCCCACTCCTACGAGCAGTACTTC
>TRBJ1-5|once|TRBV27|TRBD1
CASSTLQGRDQPQHF
TGTGCCAGCAGTACCCTACAGGGGCGAGATCAGCCCCAGCATTTT
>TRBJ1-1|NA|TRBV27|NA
CASSWGQGNTEAFF
TGTGCCAGCAGTTGGGGGCAAGGGAACACTGAAGCTTTCTTT
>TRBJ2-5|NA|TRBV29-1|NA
CSANPLTRPQYF
TGCAGCGCGAACCCCCTTACACGCCCCCAGTACTTC
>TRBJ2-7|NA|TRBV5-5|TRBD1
CASSPRTGFYEQYF
TGTGCCAGCAGCCCCCGGACAGGGTTCTACGAGCAGTACTTC
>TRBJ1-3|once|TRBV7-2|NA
CASRPAGAGNTIYF
TGTGCCAGCCGCCCGGCGGGGGCTGGAAACACCATATATTTT
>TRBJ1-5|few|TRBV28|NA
CASSSGAQPQHF
TGTGCCAGCAGTTCGGGTGCTCAGCCCCAGCATTTT
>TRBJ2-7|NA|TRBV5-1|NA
CASSFLREVSYEQYF
TGCGCCAGCAGCTTCTTAAGGGAGGTCTCCTACGAGCAGTACTTC